These 24 T cell receptor beta chains were all obtained from the same sample, sequenced in a study of T-cell reconstitution after alpha-beta-depleted transplantation in children. Researchers prepared the TCRbeta library using unique molecular identifiers, the study reports. TCRdb called the PCR reads again in MiXCR, with one record for every CDR3 protein. The table includes roughly 490,000 distinct CDR3 sequences, about an eighth detected once. The source was PBMCs, mostly from graft donor cells, collected 180 days after TCRalphabeta/CD19-depleted stem cell transplant. These receptors originate from a female patient aged 2-10 years who had a stem cell transplant for aplastic anemia, so the T cells may come from the graft donor.

This clonotype has more than one count but fewer than ten. The chain carries TRBV7-3 and TRBJ2-1; 8 nucleotides line up with TRBD2. From germline, CDR1 is SGHTA and CDR2 FQGTGA. Unmatched junction bases numbered 12, after V lost 5 bases and J lost 6 bases. This CDR3 spans 16 amino acids. In DNA form, the CDR3 reads TGTGCCAGCAGCCTCATTGCGGGAGGAGGTCCCAATGAGCAGTTCTTC. The encoded protein is CASSLIAGGGPNEQFF.

This clonotype was seen a few times. V and J are TRBV5-5 and TRBJ2-1; no clear D gene. Deletions cut 0 bases from V and 2 bases from J, with 12 bases between. Germline lookup yields CDR1 SGHKS and CDR2 YYEKEE (reference sequence). The CDR3 has 16 residues. The CDR3 spells CASSLDFRRAYNEQFF. The CDR3 DNA is TGTGCCAGCAGCTTGGACTTTAGGAGAGCCTACAATGAGCAGTTCTTC.

This clonotype came up a few times. J is TRBJ1-1 and V is TRBV28, with D uncertain. Trimming took 6 bases from V and 0 from J, leaving 17 bases between them. This CDR3 has 16 amino acids. From germline, CDR1 is MDHEN and CDR2 SYDVKM. The CDR3, as DNA: TGTGCCAGCAGCCCCATGTGGGGTACAATGAACACTGAAGCTTTCTTT. The encoded protein is CASSPMWGTMNTEAFF.

V is TRBV6-1 and J is TRBJ2-1, with 9 bases lining up with TRBD1. V gave up 6 bases and J gave up 1 base; unmatched junction bases: 10. Germline CDR1 is MNHNS and CDR2 is SASEGT. There are 17 residues in the CDR3. The CDR3 DNA sequence: TGTGCCAGCAGGCAACGGGACAGGGAAGGATCCTACAATGAGCAGTTCTTC. Translated, it gives CASRQRDREGSYNEQFF.

This clonotype has just a few counts. The chain is built from TRBV7-2 and TRBJ2-3; TRBD2 matches 12 bases. This CDR3 region has 17 residues. J gave up 3 bases and V 5 bases, and 9 bases lay outside the gene matches. Looked up from germline, CDR1 is SGHTA and CDR2 is FQGNSA. CDR3 in DNA: TGTGCCAGCAGCCCCCGCCTAGCGGGGGGGCGAACAGATACGCAGTATTTT. Residues: CASSPRLAGGRTDTQYF. The variable domain in full, with the rest retrieved from reference TRBV7-2 and TRBJ2-3, is GAGVSQSPSNKVTEKGKDVELRCDPISGHTALYWYRQSLGQGLEFLIYFQGNSAPDKSGLPSDRFSAERTGGSVSTLTIQRTQQEDSAVYLCASSPRLAGGRTDTQYFGPGTRLTVL.

This clonotype was recorded only once. The chain links TRBV5-1 to TRBJ1-1; TRBD1 is a possible D gene (6 bases). Germline CDR1 SGHRS, CDR2 YFSETQ. The CDR3 totals 12 residues. Trimming took off 4 bases at V and 8 bases at J, with 12 bases between the two ends. As DNA, the CDR3 is TGCGCCAGCAGCGTGACAGGAGAAGAAGCTTTCTTT. It specifies CASSVTGEEAFF.

This chain connects TRBV4-3 to TRBJ2-1; D unresolved. CDR3 size: 18 residues. V gave up 2 bases and J gave up 0 bases, with 17 bases separating them. Germline V gene lookup returns CDR1 LGHNA and CDR2 YSLEER. This CDR3 reads CASSQSYASSYSYNEQFF. CDR3 bases: TGCGCCAGCAGCCAAAGCTATGCTTCTAGTTACTCCTACAATGAGCAGTTCTTC.

This clonotype was recorded at least ten times. The rearrangement joins TRBV10-3 to TRBJ2-1; D remains unclear. Per the germline V gene, CDR1 is ENHRY and CDR2 is SYGVKD. V lost 3 bases and J 4 bases, leaving 10 bases between the germline ends. The CDR3 is 14 amino acids. The CDR3 spells CAISELPKYNEQFF. The DNA of the CDR3 is TGTGCCATCAGTGAACTTCCTAAGTACAATGAGCAGTTCTTC.

The gene calls are TRBV12-3 or TRBV12-4 and TRBJ2-3, with TRBD2 matching over 8 bases. The CDR3 has 14 residues. V was clipped by 6 bases and J by 5 bases; unmatched bases: 7. CDR3 in amino acids: CASRGSGIGDTQYF. The DNA of the CDR3 is TGTGCCAGCAGGGGTAGCGGGATCGGAGATACGCAGTATTTT.

The chain uses TRBV3-1 and TRBJ2-1, with TRBD2 matching 7 bases. Germline CDR1 is LGHDT and CDR2 is YNNKEL (reference sequence). The CDR3 has 15 amino acids. Unmatched junction bases numbered 4, after V lost 3 bases and J lost 2 bases. CDR3 loop: CASSHPSGTYNEQFF. The CDR3 DNA sequence: TGTGCCAGCAGCCATCCCAGCGGGACCTACAATGAGCAGTTCTTC.

This clonotype came up many times. The rearrangement links TRBV5-1 to TRBJ2-2; possible D gene TRBD2, 6 bases. Deletions cut 2 bases from V and 4 bases from J, with 15 bases between. The CDR3 consists of 16 residues. The germline gives CDR1 SGHRS, CDR2 YFSETQ. The CDR3 DNA is TGCGCCAGCAGCTTCGGCGGGACCTCGGGCACCGGGGAGCTGTTTTTT. The encoded protein is CASSFGGTSGTGELFF.

This clonotype has only a few counts. The rearrangement links TRBV7-3 to TRBJ2-1; 7 bases match TRBD1. The CDR3 has 15 amino acids. The V gene's germline CDR1 is SGHTA and CDR2 FQGTGA. With 4 bases clipped from V and 4 bases from J, the junction kept 7 bases outside the gene matches. In nucleotides, the CDR3 is TGTGCCAGCAGCTCTCGAGGGGGACAGTACAATGAGCAGTTCTTC. Encoded protein: CASSSRGGQYNEQFF.

There are a few counts of this clonotype. The chain carries TRBV14 and TRBJ2-5; the D is unclear. V lost 1 base and J lost 5, with 8 bases in between. Germline CDR1 is SGHDN and CDR2 is FVKESK. The length of the CDR3 is 13 residues. The CDR3 DNA sequence: TGTGCCAGCAGCCAAGTAGTACGCGAGACCCAGTACTTC. Residues: CASSQVVRETQYF.

This clonotype was seen many times. The V and J genes are TRBV7-2 and TRBJ2-5, with no clear D. The length of the CDR3 is 16 residues. V lost 1 base and J 1 base, leaving 13 bases between the germline ends. Germline values: CDR1 SGHTA, CDR2 FQGNSA. The CDR3 DNA sequence: TGTGCCAGCAGCTTAGTATCAAGGCAGAGCCAAGAGACCCAGTACTTC. Amino acid sequence: CASSLVSRQSQETQYF. The full variable domain, in which reference TRBV7-2 and TRBJ2-5 provide the parts outside the CDR3, is GAGVSQSPSNKVTEKGKDVELRCDPISGHTALYWYRQSLGQGLEFLIYFQGNSAPDKSGLPSDRFSAERTGGSVSTLTIQRTQQEDSAVYLCASSLVSRQSQETQYFGPGTRLLVL.

This clonotype occurred many times. V gene TRBV20-1 combines with J gene TRBJ2-1; D not resolved. The CDR3 has 9 residues. The V gene's germline CDR1 is DFQATT and CDR2 SNEGSKA (reference sequence). The DNA for the CDR3 is TGCACCTCCGGCGGTGAGCAGTTCTTC. Amino acids: CTSGGEQFF.

This clonotype was seen more than once but under ten times. The chain links TRBV7-9 to TRBJ2-7; D might be TRBD1 (5 bases). Between the trimmed V and J ends, which lost 4 bases and 3 bases, there was a span of 13 bases. Germline CDR1 is SEHNR and CDR2 is FQNEAQ (reference sequence). The CDR3 loop spans 14 amino acids. The CDR3 protein is CASSSPTDRYEQYF. CDR3 in DNA: TGTGCCAGCAGCTCTCCGACAGATCGCTACGAGCAGTACTTC.

This chain uses TRBV19 with TRBJ1-1; 10 bases are a match to TRBD1. Germline V gives CDR1 LNHDA, CDR2 SQIVND (reference sequence). The CDR3 is 15 residues long. The trim removed 5 bases at V and 1 base at J, leaving 4 bases unmatched. DNA for the CDR3: TGTGCCAGTAGTGCCCGGGACAGGGGGAACACTGAAGCTTTCTTT. Translation: CASSARDRGNTEAFF. The full variable domain, in which reference TRBV19 and TRBJ1-1 provide the parts outside the CDR3, is DGGITQSPKYLFRKEGQNVTLSCEQNLNHDAMYWYRQDPGQGLRLIYYSQIVNDFQKGDIAEGYSVSREKKESFPLTVTSAQKNPTAFYLCASSARDRGNTEAFFGQGTRLTVV.

There are many counts of this clonotype. J is TRBJ2-1 and V is TRBV5-1; 9 bases map to TRBD1. This CDR3 spans 14 amino acids. The V and J ends lost 4 bases and 9 bases, in that order; junction bases with no gene match: 8. The germline V gene has CDR1 SGHRS and CDR2 YFSETQ. CDR3 coding DNA: TGCGCCAGCAGCCCGGGACAGGGAGGGATTGAGCAGTTCTTC. Translating it yields CASSPGQGGIEQFF.

This clonotype was found a few times. CDR3 in DNA: TGTGCCAGCGGAGGGGGCCCCGGGACTAGCGGGAGGACGACCCAGTACTTC. This encodes CASGGGPGTSGRTTQYF. The chain links TRBV27 to TRBJ2-5, with 15 bases fitting TRBD2. The CDR3 runs to 17 residues. Germline V lookup: CDR1 MNHEY, CDR2 SMNVEV (reference sequence). Trimming cost V 8 bases and J 7 bases; bases outside gene matches: 14.

This clonotype has a handful of counts. The gene calls are TRBV5-5 and TRBJ2-7; unclear D gene. Germline V gene sequence: CDR1 SGHKS, CDR2 YYEKEE (reference sequence). This CDR3 is built from 13 residues. V was cut by 0 bases and J by 6 bases, with 10 bases left in between. This CDR3 reads CASSLAGVSEQYV. The CDR3 DNA is TGTGCCAGCAGCTTGGCGGGTGTGTCCGAGCAGTACGTC.

This clonotype was recorded many times. The rearrangement uses TRBV5-1 and TRBJ2-3, with TRBD1 identical over 7 bases. After removal of 3 bases from V and 1 base from J, the junction contained 14 bases not matched to a gene. Germline V CDR1 and CDR2: SGHRS, YFSETQ. The CDR3 is 18 amino acids. This CDR3 reads CASSSHDYPGTGTDTQYF. The CDR3 coding sequence is TGCGCCAGCAGCTCCCATGATTATCCCGGGACAGGCACAGATACGCAGTATTTT.

This clonotype came up a few times. The chain uses TRBV24-1 and TRBJ2-7; 14 bases match TRBD2. V gave up 4 bases and J gave up 8 bases; unmatched junction bases: 12. In germline, CDR1 is KGHDR, CDR2 SFDVKD. The CDR3 sequence is 17 residues long. This CDR3 is CATSEKRWTSGRSQQYV. The DNA of the CDR3 is TGTGCCACCAGTGAAAAAAGATGGACTAGCGGGAGGTCGCAGCAGTACGTC.

The chain links TRBV5-5 to TRBJ2-5, with D tentatively TRBD1 (6 bases). The germline V and J ends were trimmed by 2 bases and 6 bases, with 8 bases remaining between them. Germline V gene data show CDR1 as SGHKS and CDR2 as YYEKEE (reference sequence). This CDR3 region has 12 residues. This CDR3 is CASSFRGKTQYF. The CDR3 DNA follows: TGTGCCAGCAGCTTCAGGGGAAAGACCCAGTACTTC.

V gene TRBV6-2 or TRBV6-3 combines with J gene TRBJ2-7; D not resolved. The CDR3 contains 14 residues. Germline assignment: CDR1 MNHEY and CDR2 SVGEGT. Trimming cost V 0 bases and J 2 bases, with 8 bases left between them. CDR3 nucleotides: TGTGCCAGCAGTTACTCGGAGACACCCTACGAGCAGTACTTC. Residues: CASSYSETPYEQYF.